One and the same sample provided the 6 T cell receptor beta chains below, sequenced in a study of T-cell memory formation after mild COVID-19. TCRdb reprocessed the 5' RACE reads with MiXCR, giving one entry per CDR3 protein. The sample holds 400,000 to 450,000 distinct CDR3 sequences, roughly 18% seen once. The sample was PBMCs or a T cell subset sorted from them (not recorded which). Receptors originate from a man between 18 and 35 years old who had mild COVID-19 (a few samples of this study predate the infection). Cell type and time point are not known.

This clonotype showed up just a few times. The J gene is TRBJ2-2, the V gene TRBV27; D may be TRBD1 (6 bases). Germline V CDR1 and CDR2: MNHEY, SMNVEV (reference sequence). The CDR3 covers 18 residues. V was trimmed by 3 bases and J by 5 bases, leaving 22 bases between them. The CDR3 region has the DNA TGTGCCAGCAGTTTGGGACCTCCCGGGCAGGGGTGGACCGGGGAGCTGTTTTTT. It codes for CASSLGPPGQGWTGELFF.

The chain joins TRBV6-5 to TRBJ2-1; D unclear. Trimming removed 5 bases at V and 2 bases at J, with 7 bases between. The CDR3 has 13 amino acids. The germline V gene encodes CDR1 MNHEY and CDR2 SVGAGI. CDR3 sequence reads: CASSGQTYNEQFF. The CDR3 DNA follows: TGTGCCAGCAGTGGCCAAACCTACAATGAGCAGTTCTTC.

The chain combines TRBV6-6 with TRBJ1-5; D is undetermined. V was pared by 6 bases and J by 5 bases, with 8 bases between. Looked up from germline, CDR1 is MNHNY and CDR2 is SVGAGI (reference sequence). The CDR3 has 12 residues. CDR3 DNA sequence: TGTGCCAGCAGCCATGACTATCAGCCCCAGCATTTT. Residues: CASSHDYQPQHF.

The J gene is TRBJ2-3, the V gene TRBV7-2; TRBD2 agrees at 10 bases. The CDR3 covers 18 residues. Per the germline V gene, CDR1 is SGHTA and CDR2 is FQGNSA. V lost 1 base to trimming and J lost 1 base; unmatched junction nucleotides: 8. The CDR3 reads CASSLVGPSGGGTDTQYF. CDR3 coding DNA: TGTGCCAGCAGCTTAGTTGGCCCTAGCGGGGGAGGCACAGATACGCAGTATTTT.

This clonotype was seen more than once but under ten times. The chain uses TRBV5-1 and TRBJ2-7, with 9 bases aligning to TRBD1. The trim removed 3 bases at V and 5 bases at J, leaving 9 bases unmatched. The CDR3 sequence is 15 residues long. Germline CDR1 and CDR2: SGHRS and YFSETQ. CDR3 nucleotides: TGCGCCAGCAGCTGGGAGACAGGGGGGATCGACGAGCAGTACGTC. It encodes CASSWETGGIDEQYV.

CDR3 loop: CASSSGDLSSYNEQFF. The CDR3, as DNA: TGCGCCAGCAGCTCGGGGGACCTGAGCTCCTACAATGAGCAGTTCTTC. The chain recombines TRBV5-1 with TRBJ2-1; possible D gene TRBD2, 6 bases. CDR1 SGHRS and CDR2 YFSETQ come from the germline V gene. V dropped 3 bases and J dropped 0 bases, with 13 bases sitting between them. This CDR3 spans 16 amino acids.